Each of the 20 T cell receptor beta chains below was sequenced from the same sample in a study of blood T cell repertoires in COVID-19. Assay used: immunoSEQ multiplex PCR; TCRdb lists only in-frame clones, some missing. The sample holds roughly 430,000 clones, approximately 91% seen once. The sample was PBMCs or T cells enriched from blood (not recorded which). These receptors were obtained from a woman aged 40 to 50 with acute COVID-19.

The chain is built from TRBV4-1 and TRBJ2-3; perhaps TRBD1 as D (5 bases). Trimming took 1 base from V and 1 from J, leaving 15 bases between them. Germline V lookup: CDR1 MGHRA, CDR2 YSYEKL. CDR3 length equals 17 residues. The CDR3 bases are TGCGCCAGCAGCCAAGTCGGTCGTGGCAGGGGCACAGATACGCAGTATTTT. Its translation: CASSQVGRGRGTDTQYF.

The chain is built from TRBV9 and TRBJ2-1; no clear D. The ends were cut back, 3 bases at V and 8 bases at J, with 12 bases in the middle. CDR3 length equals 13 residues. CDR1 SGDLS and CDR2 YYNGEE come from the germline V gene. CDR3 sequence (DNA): TGTGCCAGCAGCGATAGTAGCACGGATGAGCAGTTCTTC. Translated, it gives CASSDSSTDEQFF. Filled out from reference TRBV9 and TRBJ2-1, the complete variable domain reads DSGVTQTPKHLITATGQRVTLRCSPRSGDLSVYWYQQSLDQGLQFLIQYYNGEERAKGNILERFSAQQFPDLHSELNLSSLELGDSALYFCASSDSSTDEQFFGPGTRLTVL.

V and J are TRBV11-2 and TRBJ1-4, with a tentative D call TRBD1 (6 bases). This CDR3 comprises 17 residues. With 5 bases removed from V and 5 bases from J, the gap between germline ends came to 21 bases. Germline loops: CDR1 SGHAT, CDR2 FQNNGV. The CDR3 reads CASSPRMGGRLNEKLFF. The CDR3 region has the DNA TGTGCCAGCAGCCCGCGCATGGGGGGGCGCCTGAATGAAAAACTGTTTTTT.

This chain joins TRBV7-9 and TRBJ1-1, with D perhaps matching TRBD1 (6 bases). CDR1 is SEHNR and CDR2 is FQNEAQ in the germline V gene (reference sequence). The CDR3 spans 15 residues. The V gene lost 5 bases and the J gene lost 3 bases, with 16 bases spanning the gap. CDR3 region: CASSHPGAIYTEAFF. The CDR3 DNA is TGTGCCAGCAGCCACCCAGGGGCGATATACACTGAAGCTTTCTTT.

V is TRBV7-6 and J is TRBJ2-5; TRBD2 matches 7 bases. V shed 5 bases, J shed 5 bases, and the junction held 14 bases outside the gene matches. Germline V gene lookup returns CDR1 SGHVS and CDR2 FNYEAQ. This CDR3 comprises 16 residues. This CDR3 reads CASSVGYGLEGETQYF. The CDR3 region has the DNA TGTGCCAGCAGCGTAGGATACGGACTAGAGGGGGAGACCCAGTACTTC.

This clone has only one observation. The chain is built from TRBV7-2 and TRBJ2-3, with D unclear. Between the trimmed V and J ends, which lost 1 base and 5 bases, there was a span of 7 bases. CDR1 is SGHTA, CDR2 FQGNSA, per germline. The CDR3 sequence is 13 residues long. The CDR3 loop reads CASSLDYRDTQYF. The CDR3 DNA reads TGTGCCAGCAGCTTAGACTATAGAGATACGCAGTATTTT.

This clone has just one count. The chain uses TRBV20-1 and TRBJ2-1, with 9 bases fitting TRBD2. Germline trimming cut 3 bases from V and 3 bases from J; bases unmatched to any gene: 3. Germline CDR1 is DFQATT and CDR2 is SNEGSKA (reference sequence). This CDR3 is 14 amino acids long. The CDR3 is CSASRGGDYNEQFF. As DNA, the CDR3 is TGCAGTGCTAGTCGCGGGGGGGACTACAATGAGCAGTTCTTC.

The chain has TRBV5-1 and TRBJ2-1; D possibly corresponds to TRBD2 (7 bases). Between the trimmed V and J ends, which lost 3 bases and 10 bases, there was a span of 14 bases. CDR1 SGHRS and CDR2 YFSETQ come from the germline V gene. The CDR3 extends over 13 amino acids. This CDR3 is CASSSAGAQEQFF. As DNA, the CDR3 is TGCGCCAGCAGCTCTGCGGGGGCCCAGGAGCAGTTCTTC.

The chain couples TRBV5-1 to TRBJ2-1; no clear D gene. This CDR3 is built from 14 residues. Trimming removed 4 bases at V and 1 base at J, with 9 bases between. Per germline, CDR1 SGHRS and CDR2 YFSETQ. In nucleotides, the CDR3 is TGCGCCAGCAGCATAGGAGTTTCCTACAATGAGCAGTTCTTC. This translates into CASSIGVSYNEQFF.

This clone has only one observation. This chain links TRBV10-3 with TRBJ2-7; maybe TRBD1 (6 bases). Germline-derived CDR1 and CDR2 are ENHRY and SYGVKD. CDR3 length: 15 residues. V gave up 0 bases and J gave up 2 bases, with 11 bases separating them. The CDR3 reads CAISESGTGTYEQYF. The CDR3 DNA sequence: TGTGCCATCAGTGAGTCGGGAACAGGGACCTACGAGCAGTACTTC.

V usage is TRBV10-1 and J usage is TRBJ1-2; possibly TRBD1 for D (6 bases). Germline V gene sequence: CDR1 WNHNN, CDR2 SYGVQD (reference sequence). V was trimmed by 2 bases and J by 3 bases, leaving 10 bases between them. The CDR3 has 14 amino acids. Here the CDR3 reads CASSEGRGDYGYTF. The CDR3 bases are TGCGCCAGCAGTGAGGGCAGGGGCGACTATGGCTACACCTTC.

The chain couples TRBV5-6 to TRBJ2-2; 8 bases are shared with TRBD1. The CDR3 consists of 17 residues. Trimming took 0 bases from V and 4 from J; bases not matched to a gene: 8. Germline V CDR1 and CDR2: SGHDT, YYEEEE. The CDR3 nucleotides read TGTGCCAGCAGCTTGGGGTTGACAGGGGACGGCACCGGGGAGCTGTTTTTT. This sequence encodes CASSLGLTGDGTGELFF.

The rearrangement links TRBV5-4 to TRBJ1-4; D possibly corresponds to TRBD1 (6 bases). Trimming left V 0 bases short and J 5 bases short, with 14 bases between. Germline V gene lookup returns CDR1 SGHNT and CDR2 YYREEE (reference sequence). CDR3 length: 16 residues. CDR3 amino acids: CASSLAPDSLNEKLFF. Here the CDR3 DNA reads TGTGCCAGCAGCTTGGCCCCGGACAGCTTAAATGAAAAACTGTTTTTT.

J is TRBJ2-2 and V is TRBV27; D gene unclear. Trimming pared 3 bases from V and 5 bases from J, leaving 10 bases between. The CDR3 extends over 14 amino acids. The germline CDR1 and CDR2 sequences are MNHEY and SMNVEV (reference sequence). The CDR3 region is CASSLFGVTGELFF. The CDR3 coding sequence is TGTGCCAGCAGTTTGTTCGGAGTGACCGGGGAGCTGTTTTTT.

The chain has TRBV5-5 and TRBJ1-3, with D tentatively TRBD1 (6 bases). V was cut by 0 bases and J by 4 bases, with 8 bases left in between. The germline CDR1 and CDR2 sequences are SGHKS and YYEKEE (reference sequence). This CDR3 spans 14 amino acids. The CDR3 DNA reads TGTGCCAGCAGCTTGGTGGACAGAGGAAACACCATATATTTT. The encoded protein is CASSLVDRGNTIYF. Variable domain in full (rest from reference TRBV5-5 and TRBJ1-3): DAGVTQSPTHLIKTRGQQVTLRCSPISGHKSVSWYQQVLGQGPQFIFQYYEKEERGRGNFPDRFSARQFPNYSSELNVNALLLGDSALYLCASSLVDRGNTIYFGEGSWLTVV.

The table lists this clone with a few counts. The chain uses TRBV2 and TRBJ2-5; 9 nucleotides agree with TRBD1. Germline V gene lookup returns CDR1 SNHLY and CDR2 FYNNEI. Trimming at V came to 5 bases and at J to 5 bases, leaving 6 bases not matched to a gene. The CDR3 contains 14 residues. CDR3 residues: CASSLGQGYETQYF. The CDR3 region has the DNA TGTGCCAGCAGTCTGGGACAGGGCTATGAGACCCAGTACTTC.

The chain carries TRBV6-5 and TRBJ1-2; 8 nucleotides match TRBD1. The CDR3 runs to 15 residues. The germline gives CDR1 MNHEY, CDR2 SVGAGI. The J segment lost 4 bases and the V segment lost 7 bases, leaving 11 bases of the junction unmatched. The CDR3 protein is CASTSGTGVLYGYTF. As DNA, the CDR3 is TGTGCCAGCACCTCCGGGACAGGAGTTCTCTATGGCTACACCTTC.

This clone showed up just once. The CDR3 coding sequence is TGTGCCAGCTACGCGGAATCGAACACCGGGGAGCTGTTTTTT. It translates to CASYAESNTGELFF. The chain employs TRBV5-7 and TRBJ2-2, with unresolved D. TRBV5-7 belongs to the ORF category, with a function that is uncertain. Trimming removed 7 bases from V and 0 bases from J, with 10 bases in between. The CDR3 totals 14 residues.

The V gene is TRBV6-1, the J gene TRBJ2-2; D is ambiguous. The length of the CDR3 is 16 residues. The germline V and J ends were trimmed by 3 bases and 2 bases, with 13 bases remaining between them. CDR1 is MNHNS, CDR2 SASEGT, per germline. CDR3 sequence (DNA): TGTGCCAGCAGTGATTGGCCTACTACTAACACCGGGGAGCTGTTTTTT. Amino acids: CASSDWPTTNTGELFF.

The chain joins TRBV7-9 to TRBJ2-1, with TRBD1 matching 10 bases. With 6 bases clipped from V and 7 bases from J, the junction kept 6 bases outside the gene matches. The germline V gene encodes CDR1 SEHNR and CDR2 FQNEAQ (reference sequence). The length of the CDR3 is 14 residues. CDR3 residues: CASSLGQGFNEQFF. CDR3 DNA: TGTGCCAGCAGTCTGGGACAGGGGTTTAATGAGCAGTTCTTC.